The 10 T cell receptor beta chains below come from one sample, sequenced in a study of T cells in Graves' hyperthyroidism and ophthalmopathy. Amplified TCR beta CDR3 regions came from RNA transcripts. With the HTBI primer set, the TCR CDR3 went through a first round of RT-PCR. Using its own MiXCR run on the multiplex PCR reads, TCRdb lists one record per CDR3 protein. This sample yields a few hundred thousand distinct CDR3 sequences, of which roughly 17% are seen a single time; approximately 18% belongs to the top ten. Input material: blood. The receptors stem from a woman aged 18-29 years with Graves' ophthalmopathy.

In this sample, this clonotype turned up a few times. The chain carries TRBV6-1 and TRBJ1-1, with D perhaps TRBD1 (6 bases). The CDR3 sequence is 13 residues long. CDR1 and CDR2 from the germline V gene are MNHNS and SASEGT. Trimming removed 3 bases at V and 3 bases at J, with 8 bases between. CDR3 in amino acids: CASSDQGHTEAFF. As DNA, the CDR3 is TGTGCCAGCAGTGACCAGGGGCACACTGAAGCTTTCTTT.

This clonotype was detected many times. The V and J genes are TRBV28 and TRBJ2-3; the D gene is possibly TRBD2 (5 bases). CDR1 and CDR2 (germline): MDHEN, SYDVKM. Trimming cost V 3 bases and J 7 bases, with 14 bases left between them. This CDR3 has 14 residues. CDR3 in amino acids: CASSFETNTNTQYF. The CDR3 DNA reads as TGTGCCAGCAGTTTCGAGACTAACACCAATACGCAGTATTTT.

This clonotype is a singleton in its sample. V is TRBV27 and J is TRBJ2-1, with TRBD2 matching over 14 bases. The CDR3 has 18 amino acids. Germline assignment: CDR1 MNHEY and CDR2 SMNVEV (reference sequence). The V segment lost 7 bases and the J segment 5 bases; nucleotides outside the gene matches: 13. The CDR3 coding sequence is TGTGCCAGCACCGAGGCGAGACTAGCGGGAGGGGGAAACAATGAGCAGTTCTTC. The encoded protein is CASTEARLAGGGNNEQFF.

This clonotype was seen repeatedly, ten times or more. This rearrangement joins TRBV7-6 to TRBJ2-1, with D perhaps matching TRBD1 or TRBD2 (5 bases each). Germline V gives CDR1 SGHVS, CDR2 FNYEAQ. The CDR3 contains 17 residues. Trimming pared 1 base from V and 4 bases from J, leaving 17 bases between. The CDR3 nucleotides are TGTGCCAGCAGCTTAGGGATCGGGGCAGGGCCTTACAATGAGCAGTTCTTC. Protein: CASSLGIGAGPYNEQFF. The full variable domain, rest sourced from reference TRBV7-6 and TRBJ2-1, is GAGVSQSPRYKVTKRGQDVALRCDPISGHVSLYWYRQALGQGPEFLTYFNYEAQQDKSGLPNDRFSAERPEGSISTLTIQRTEQRDSAMYRCASSLGIGAGPYNEQFFGPGTRLTVL.

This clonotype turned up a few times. CDR3 amino acids: CASSPIGAGTIPNNEQFF. Here the CDR3 DNA reads TGTGCCAGCAGCCCAATCGGGGCCGGGACCATACCGAACAATGAGCAGTTCTTC. The V gene is TRBV7-9, the J gene TRBJ2-1; D could derive from TRBD1 or TRBD2 (5 bases each). The CDR3 totals 18 residues. Germline assignment: CDR1 SEHNR and CDR2 FQNEAQ (reference sequence). Trimming took 5 bases from V and 5 from J, leaving 25 bases between them.

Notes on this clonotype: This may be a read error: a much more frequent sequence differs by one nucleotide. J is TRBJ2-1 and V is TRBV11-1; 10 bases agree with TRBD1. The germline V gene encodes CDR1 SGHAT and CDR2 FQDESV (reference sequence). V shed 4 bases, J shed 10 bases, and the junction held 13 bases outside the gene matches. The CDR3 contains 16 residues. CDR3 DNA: TGTGCCAGCAGCTACCCGACAGGGGGCTACCCTTACGAGCAGTTCTTC. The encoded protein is CASSYPTGGYPYEQFF.

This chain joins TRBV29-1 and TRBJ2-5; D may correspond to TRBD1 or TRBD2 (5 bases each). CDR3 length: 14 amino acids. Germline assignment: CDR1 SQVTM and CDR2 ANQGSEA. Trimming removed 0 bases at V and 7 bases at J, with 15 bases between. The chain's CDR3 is CSVEDPGPQPTQYF. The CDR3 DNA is TGCAGCGTTGAAGATCCGGGGCCACAGCCGACCCAGTACTTC.

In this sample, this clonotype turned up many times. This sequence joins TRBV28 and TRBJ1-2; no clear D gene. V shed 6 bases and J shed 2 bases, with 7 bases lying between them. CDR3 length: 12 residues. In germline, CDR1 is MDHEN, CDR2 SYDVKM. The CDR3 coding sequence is TGTGCCAGCAGGGGCGGGAACTATGGCTACACCTTC. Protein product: CASRGGNYGYTF.

The CDR3 is CASNSPTGTANTEAFF. CDR3 DNA sequence: TGCGCCAGCAACTCCCCAACCGGGACAGCCAACACTGAAGCTTTCTTT. This sequence joins TRBV5-1 and TRBJ1-1, with 7 bases aligning to TRBD1. Germline CDR1 is SGHRS and CDR2 is YFSETQ. V was clipped by 6 bases and J by 2 bases; unmatched bases: 13. The CDR3 is 16 residues long.

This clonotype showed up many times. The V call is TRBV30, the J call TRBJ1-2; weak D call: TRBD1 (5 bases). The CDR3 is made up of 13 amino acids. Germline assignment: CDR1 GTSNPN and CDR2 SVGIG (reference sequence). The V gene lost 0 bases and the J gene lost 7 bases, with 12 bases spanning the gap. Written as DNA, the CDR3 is TGTGCCTGGAGTGTAGGGGAGTGGGGTGGCTACACCTTC. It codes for CAWSVGEWGGYTF.